Below, one T cell receptor (beta chain) is given with its context. Antigen unknown. This entry is derived from a study of regulatory T cells in long-lasting Graves disease. Time point specified: persistent/refractory GD, antithyroid drugs over 5 years with positive TRAb. TCR sequences were obtained from RNA taken from PBMCs. EDTA tubes received around 10 milliliters of drawn peripheral blood. Whole-study findings and limits: Persistent Graves' patients showed reduced TCR diversity versus newly diagnosed patients.

The CDR3 runs to 16 residues. Trimming removed 8 bases from V and 4 bases from J; junction bases left unmatched: 11. Germline loops: CDR1 MDHEN, CDR2 SYDVKM. Relying on iRepertoire HTBI primers and Arm-PCR of CDR3 regions, the team built TCR beta libraries. TCRdb reprocessed the multiplex PCR reads via MiXCR and lists one record per CDR3 protein. The profile shows over 250,000 distinct CDR3 sequences, around a fifth of them singletons. The sample here was peripheral blood mononuclear cells (PBMCs), taken when the disease was refractory, from a patient treated with antithyroid drugs. This clonotype was obtained from a female donor with Graves disease. The J gene is TRBJ2-3, the V gene TRBV28; TRBD2 aligns across 11 bases. For the CDR3, the DNA is TGTGCCAGCCCCCCCCGACTAGCGGGGAGGCCAGATACGCAGTATTTT. Protein: CASPPRLAGRPDTQYF.